The 2 T cell receptor beta chains given below trace back to one sample, sequenced in a study of T cell responses to AZD1222 COVID-19 vaccine. Assay used: immunoSEQ multiplex PCR; TCRdb lists only in-frame clones, some missing. Of about 180,000 clones detected, around 90% appear once; the ten largest clones hold around 1.8%. The source was peripheral blood, collected on day 0 of AZD1222 vaccination. The receptors stem from an adult in good health.

This rearrangement joins TRBV20-1 to TRBJ1-1; tentatively, D is TRBD1 (6 bases). Per the germline V gene, CDR1 is DFQATT and CDR2 is SNEGSKA (reference sequence). This CDR3 spans 14 amino acids. V was pared by 3 bases and J by 3 bases, with 14 bases between. CDR3 sequence reads: CSASRAWTDTEAFF. For the CDR3, the DNA is TGCAGTGCTAGTCGCGCATGGACAGACACTGAAGCTTTCTTT.

V and J are TRBV23-1 and TRBJ1-2; a weak D match, TRBD1 (5 bases). TRBV23-1 is an open reading frame whose function is uncertain. This CDR3 region has 14 residues. Trimming stripped 2 bases from V and 7 bases from J, with 14 bases between. Written as DNA, the CDR3 is TGCGCCAGCAGTCAAACGGGACCTCGGCGTGGCTACACCTTC. Its translation is CASSQTGPRRGYTF.